This T cell receptor beta chain is from a study of T cell repertoires in cytomegalovirus infection. Overall study results and limits: HLA-C-restricted CMV-specific TCR beta clonotypes prevailed in the ex vivo response.

Using its own MiXCR run on the reads, TCRdb lists one record per CDR3 protein. Among about 600,000 distinct CDR3 sequences listed, approximately 24% were seen once. On this clonotype: Its antigen is unidentified.

Deletions cut 0 bases from V and 2 bases from J, with 9 bases between. Germline CDR1 SGHVS, CDR2 FQNEAQ. The CDR3 extends over 15 amino acids. This TCR was sampled from a human donor in good health (CMV status not recorded). Some clones in this sample may be carry-over from other donors' samples. The chain employs TRBV7-8 and TRBJ2-3; weak D call: TRBD2 (6 bases). The sequencing sample was made of CD8+ T cells from PBMCs. The CDR3 region is CASSLAGGDTDTQYF. CDR3 bases: TGTGCCAGCAGCTTAGCAGGCGGGGACACAGATACGCAGTATTTT.